The clone carrying this TCR beta chain was recorded only once. Its antigen is unidentified. CDR3 length: 13 amino acids. Between the trimmed V and J ends, which lost 1 base and 11 bases, there was a span of 14 bases. In germline, CDR1 is SGHVT, CDR2 SQSDAQ. Measured with immunoSEQ multiplex PCR; TCRdb has only the in-frame clones, and not every one. This sample carries 950,000 to 1,300,000 clones, around 76% of them seen once, and the ten largest clones take 1.4%. This sample was taken from a study of shared clonotypes between healthy human individuals. General study points: Across subsets, estimated richness was generally greater for naive than for memory populations.

The specimen sequenced was memory CD4+ T cells sorted from blood. The sample's subset: CD45RA-negative fraction. The chain employs TRBV7-4 and TRBJ1-1; D is uncertain. The sequence was obtained from a young man in good health. The CDR3 coding sequence is TGTGCCAGCAGCTTAGGGCAGCTTGGTCTCGCTTTCTTT. Translation gives CASSLGQLGLAFF.